A single sample is the source of the 31 T cell receptor beta chains below, sequenced in a study of blood T cell repertoires in COVID-19. Profiling relied on immunoSEQ multiplex PCR, and the TCRdb table lists in-frame clones only, not all of them. The sample contains fewer than 250,000 clones, 65% to 90% of which appear only once. The material sequenced was PBMCs or T cells enriched from blood (not recorded which). The receptors stem from a woman in her thirties or forties with acute COVID-19.

Ten or more counts support this clone. The rearrangement joins TRBV9 to TRBJ2-7, with a weak D call TRBD2 (6 bases). This CDR3 spans 15 amino acids. V lost 4 bases, J lost 1 base, and 15 bases lay in between. In germline, CDR1 is SGDLS, CDR2 YYNGEE. The CDR3 region has the DNA TGTGCCAGCAGCCCCCGGAGCGGGCTGTCCTACGAGCAGTACTTC. As protein: CASSPRSGLSYEQYF.

V is TRBV19 and J is TRBJ1-1, with 7 positions matching TRBD1. The CDR3 totals 16 residues. V gave up 4 bases and J gave up 4 bases; unmatched junction bases: 12. Germline loops: CDR1 LNHDA, CDR2 SQIVND (reference sequence). CDR3 in amino acids: CASSTTGGRGFTEAFF. Here the CDR3 DNA reads TGTGCCAGTAGTACCACCGGAGGCAGGGGGTTCACTGAAGCTTTCTTT.

This chain uses TRBV10-3 with TRBJ1-2, with D possibly TRBD1 on 5 matching bases. Trimming pared 4 bases from V and 0 bases from J, leaving 15 bases between. CDR3 length: 16 residues. Per germline, CDR1 ENHRY and CDR2 SYGVKD. CDR3 DNA sequence: TGTGCCATCAGTGTTGGGGCTTCGGTAGCTAACTATGGCTACACCTTC. Protein: CAISVGASVANYGYTF.

This chain uses TRBV5-1 with TRBJ2-7; D may be TRBD2 (8 bases). This CDR3 has 15 residues. Germline lookup yields CDR1 SGHRS and CDR2 YFSETQ. Trimming shortened V by 4 bases and J by 5 bases, and 19 bases separated the two germline ends. The CDR3 region has the DNA TGCGCCAGCAGCCCGGGAGGGACAGTATTGGACGAGCAGTACTTC. As protein: CASSPGGTVLDEQYF.

CDR3 residues: CASRIALGGTQYF. CDR3 nucleotides: TGTGCCAGCAGAATAGCGTTGGGGGGGACCCAGTACTTC. This chain links TRBV2 with TRBJ2-5; D might be TRBD2 (6 bases). This CDR3 spans 13 amino acids. Trimming cost V 6 bases and J 7 bases, with 15 bases left between them. CDR1 is SNHLY, CDR2 FYNNEI, per germline.

The chain is built from TRBV3-1 (or the pseudogene TRBV3-2) and TRBJ1-1, with TRBD1 matching 10 bases. CDR3 length: 14 residues. The germline CDR1 and CDR2 sequences are LGHDT and YNNKEL (reference sequence). Trimming at V came to 4 bases and at J to 11 bases, leaving 10 bases not matched to a gene. The CDR3 spells CASSLRQGAASAFF. The CDR3 DNA sequence: TGTGCCAGCAGCCTCAGACAGGGGGCCGCCTCTGCTTTCTTT.

This sequence joins TRBV5-4 and TRBJ2-7, with 9 bases identical to TRBD1. V shed 1 base, J shed 5 bases, and the junction held 13 bases outside the gene matches. The CDR3 length is 17 residues. Germline V CDR1 and CDR2: SGHNT, YYREEE (reference sequence). CDR3 sequence reads: CASSLKYGDRDQDEQYF. The CDR3, as DNA: TGTGCCAGCAGCTTGAAGTACGGGGACAGGGATCAAGACGAGCAGTACTTC.

V is TRBV6-1 and J is TRBJ2-7, with TRBD2 identical over 9 bases. Germline V gene sequence: CDR1 MNHNS, CDR2 SASEGT. The CDR3 extends over 15 amino acids. The V and J ends lost 0 bases and 0 bases, in that order; junction bases with no gene match: 0. The CDR3 spells CASSEALAGSYEQYF. The CDR3 DNA reads TGTGCCAGCAGTGAAGCACTAGCGGGCTCCTACGAGCAGTACTTC.

The chain is built from TRBV7-3 and TRBJ2-3; 11 bases agree with TRBD2. V gave up 6 bases and J gave up 4 bases; unmatched junction bases: 18. This CDR3 contains 19 residues. Germline CDR1 is SGHTA and CDR2 is FQGTGA. CDR3 loop: CASSQMPTSGGGGADTQYF. The DNA of the CDR3 is TGTGCCAGCAGTCAGATGCCCACTAGCGGGGGTGGTGGAGCAGATACGCAGTATTTT.

V usage is TRBV4-1 and J usage is TRBJ1-4; perhaps TRBD1 as D (5 bases). Per the germline V gene, CDR1 is MGHRA and CDR2 is YSYEKL. V was pared by 4 bases and J by 4 bases, with 28 bases between. CDR3 size: 20 residues. CDR3 region: CASSRKTQAAGEVLNEKLFF. In DNA, the CDR3 is TGCGCCAGCAGCCGAAAGACACAGGCCGCCGGCGAGGTTCTTAATGAAAAACTGTTTTTT.

The chain carries TRBV28 and TRBJ1-2, with 7 bases that match TRBD1. Germline lookup yields CDR1 MDHEN and CDR2 SYDVKM. Unmatched junction bases numbered 5, after V lost 7 bases and J lost 3 bases. CDR3 length: 13 residues. DNA of the CDR3: TGTGCCAGCAAGGAGGGGACAGACTATGGCTACACCTTC. Translated: CASKEGTDYGYTF.

The sample holds one count of this clone. CDR3 sequence reads: CASSLYQVTYEQYF. CDR3 DNA sequence: TGTGCCAGCAGCTTATATCAGGTTACCTACGAGCAGTACTTC. The V and J genes are TRBV7-2 and TRBJ2-7; no clear D gene. From germline, CDR1 is SGHTA and CDR2 FQGNSA. Trimming pared 2 bases from V and 2 bases from J, leaving 10 bases between. This CDR3 has 14 amino acids.

The chain recombines TRBV12-5 with TRBJ2-7; 8 bases match TRBD1. Germline V CDR1 and CDR2: LGHNT, FRNRAP. The CDR3 extends over 15 amino acids. Losses at the gene ends were 5 bases for V and 3 bases for J; bases not matched to a gene: 9. The CDR3 DNA follows: TGTGCTAGTGGTGGACCCGGGACAGGACTCTACGAGCAGTACTTC. Its protein is CASGGPGTGLYEQYF. Combining the CDR3 with reference TRBV12-5 and TRBJ2-7 gives the whole variable domain DARVTQTPRHKVTEMGQEVTMRCQPILGHNTVFWYRQTMMQGLELLAYFRNRAPLDDSGMPKDRFSAEMPDATLATLKIQPSEPRDSAVYFCASGGPGTGLYEQYFGPGTRLTVT.

This chain links TRBV28 with TRBJ2-3, with 12 positions matching TRBD1. This CDR3 is 15 amino acids long. The V segment lost 7 bases and the J segment 8 bases; nucleotides outside the gene matches: 10. Germline CDR1 reads MDHEN; CDR2 reads SYDVKM. DNA for the CDR3: TGTGCCAGCAACCTGCCGGGACAGGGGGCTTTTACGCAGTATTTT. Translation gives CASNLPGQGAFTQYF.

In this sample, this clone turned up a few times. The chain couples TRBV19 to TRBJ2-6; 9 nucleotides agree with TRBD1. The CDR3 contains 16 residues. Germline V CDR1 and CDR2: LNHDA, SQIVND (reference sequence). V was pared by 3 bases and J by 1 base, with 1 base of the junction left unmatched. In nucleotides, the CDR3 is TGTGCCAGTAGTATCGGACAGGGGTCTGGGGCCAACGTCCTGACTTTC. Translating gives CASSIGQGSGANVLTF.

V usage is TRBV5-5 and J usage is TRBJ1-6; TRBD1 agrees at 7 bases. Germline assignment: CDR1 SGHKS and CDR2 YYEKEE (reference sequence). The CDR3 loop spans 14 amino acids. With V trimmed by 4 bases and J by 9 bases, 7 bases remained unmatched. The CDR3 protein is CASSRASGGSPLHF. Written as DNA, the CDR3 is TGTGCCAGCAGCCGGGCTTCAGGGGGTTCACCCCTCCACTTT.

The chain uses TRBV30 and TRBJ2-1, with a possible D match to TRBD2 (6 bases). Per germline, CDR1 GTSNPN and CDR2 SVGIG (reference sequence). This CDR3 region has 14 residues. The V end lost 3 bases, the J end lost 4 bases, and 13 bases lay between the germline ends. CDR3 region: CAWRFPGAYNEQFF. DNA of the CDR3: TGTGCCTGGAGGTTTCCGGGAGCTTACAATGAGCAGTTCTTC.

CDR3 protein: CASSYLALAQPQHF. DNA of the CDR3: TGTGCCAGCAGCTACCTGGCCTTAGCCCAGCCCCAGCATTTT. V is TRBV2 and J is TRBJ1-5; no reliable D call. V shed 6 bases and J shed 7 bases, with 16 bases lying between them. The CDR3 is made up of 14 amino acids. Germline loops: CDR1 SNHLY, CDR2 FYNNEI.

This rearrangement joins TRBV20-1 to TRBJ2-7; possible D gene TRBD1, 6 bases. Between the trimmed V and J ends, which lost 6 bases and 2 bases, there was a span of 14 bases. The CDR3 totals 13 residues. Germline loops: CDR1 DFQATT, CDR2 SNEGSKA (reference sequence). This CDR3 reads CSASGGSPYEQYF. CDR3 DNA sequence: TGCAGTGCCAGTGGGGGCTCCCCCTACGAGCAGTACTTC.

The rearrangement uses TRBV29-1 and TRBJ2-2, with 7 bases lining up with TRBD2. The CDR3 sequence is 16 residues long. Germline CDR1 is SQVTM and CDR2 is ANQGSEA. V gave up 4 bases and J gave up 0 bases; unmatched junction bases: 8. In DNA form, the CDR3 reads TGCAGCGTTGCGAAGGGAGGGTTACCGAACACCGGGGAGCTGTTTTTT. This encodes CSVAKGGLPNTGELFF.

The chain couples TRBV19 to TRBJ1-6, with TRBD1 matching 11 bases. V trimming: 3 bases; J trimming: 8 bases; junction bases outside the gene matches: 9. This CDR3 comprises 17 residues. Germline CDR1 and CDR2: LNHDA and SQIVND (reference sequence). CDR3 DNA sequence: TGTGCCAGTAGTATTCGACAGGACAGGGGGCATGATTCACCCCTCCACTTT. It is translated as CASSIRQDRGHDSPLHF.

This clone has a handful of counts. The J gene is TRBJ2-6, the V gene TRBV27, with TRBD2 as a possible D gene (6 bases). The CDR3 spans 18 residues. Germline assignment: CDR1 MNHEY and CDR2 SMNVEV (reference sequence). V was cut by 3 bases and J by 0 bases, with 15 bases left in between. The CDR3 sequence: CASSFWGRRLSGANVLTF. DNA for the CDR3: TGTGCCAGCAGTTTTTGGGGGAGGCGTCTCTCTGGGGCCAACGTCCTGACTTTC.

The chain is built from TRBV7-9 and TRBJ1-2; 9 nucleotides align to TRBD1. The length of the CDR3 is 14 residues. V was clipped by 4 bases and J by 8 bases; unmatched bases: 8. Germline CDR1 SEHNR, CDR2 FQNEAQ (reference sequence). In DNA form, the CDR3 reads TGTGCCAGCAGCTCGGAAGGGACAGGGATAGGCTACACCTTC. Protein sequence: CASSSEGTGIGYTF.

V usage is TRBV11-2 and J usage is TRBJ1-4, with D tentatively TRBD1 (5 bases). Per germline, CDR1 SGHAT and CDR2 FQNNGV. The V and J ends lost 5 bases and 8 bases respectively, with 15 bases between them. This CDR3 has 14 amino acids. CDR3 DNA: TGTGCCAGCAGCCGCGACAGCCAGTCGGAAAAACTGTTTTTT. Its protein is CASSRDSQSEKLFF.

In this sample, this clone turned up once. This chain connects TRBV28 to TRBJ1-2; tentative D call: TRBD1 (5 bases). The CDR3 consists of 15 residues. Per the germline V gene, CDR1 is MDHEN and CDR2 is SYDVKM. The germline V and J ends were trimmed by 5 bases and 1 base, with 14 bases remaining between them. Written as DNA, the CDR3 is TGTGCCAGCAGTCTCTCCCGCGGGGGTAACTATGGCTACACCTTC. This codes for CASSLSRGGNYGYTF.

V gene TRBV7-3 combines with J gene TRBJ1-6; the D gene is possibly TRBD1 (5 bases). The V end was cut by 0 bases, the J end by 10 bases, with 10 bases between. Per the germline V gene, CDR1 is SGHTA and CDR2 is FQGTGA. The CDR3 runs 14 residues. The CDR3 coding sequence is TGTGCCAGCAGCTTAACAGGGGCGATATCACCCCTCCACTTT. Translated: CASSLTGAISPLHF.

The chain couples TRBV7-9 to TRBJ1-6, with D possibly matching TRBD1 (6 bases). Trimming left V 1 base short and J 8 bases short, with 9 bases between. The CDR3 has 14 amino acids. Germline V lookup: CDR1 SEHNR, CDR2 FQNEAQ (reference sequence). The CDR3 bases are TGTGCCAGCAGCTTAGACAGGGTATATTCACCCCTCCACTTT. This sequence encodes CASSLDRVYSPLHF.

The chain employs TRBV10-2 and TRBJ2-3; 8 bases are a match to TRBD2. J lost 4 bases, V lost 11 bases, and 11 bases had no gene match. The CDR3 consists of 14 residues. The germline gives CDR1 WSHSY, CDR2 SAAADI. DNA of the CDR3: TGCGCCGGTACGACTAGCGCGACCCCAGATACGCAGTATTTT. Protein sequence: CAGTTSATPDTQYF.

The gene calls are TRBV28 and TRBJ2-6, with 9 bases lining up with TRBD1. V lost 5 bases, J lost 2 bases, and 10 bases stayed unmatched. Germline V lookup: CDR1 MDHEN, CDR2 SYDVKM. The CDR3 is 18 amino acids. For the CDR3, the DNA is TGTGCCAGCAGTACCGGGACAGGGAACGATCCTGGGGCCAACGTCCTGACTTTC. It specifies CASSTGTGNDPGANVLTF.

This clone has just one count. The J gene is TRBJ1-2, the V gene TRBV12-3 or TRBV12-4, with TRBD1 as a possible D gene (5 bases). This CDR3 region has 13 residues. The V gene lost 7 bases and the J gene lost 4 bases, with 13 bases spanning the gap. CDR3 loop: CASTSGGVYGYTF. CDR3 coding DNA: TGTGCCAGCACCTCGGGGGGAGTCTATGGCTACACCTTC.

The V gene is TRBV10-2, the J gene TRBJ2-1, with D tentatively TRBD1 (7 bases). V was clipped by 6 bases and J by 7 bases, with 19 bases between them. The CDR3 has 15 residues. Germline CDR1 reads WSHSY; CDR2 reads SAAADI. Here the CDR3 DNA reads TGCGCCAGCAGGGATCAGGGGGGCCTAGGGAATGAGCAGTTCTTC. It codes for CASRDQGGLGNEQFF.